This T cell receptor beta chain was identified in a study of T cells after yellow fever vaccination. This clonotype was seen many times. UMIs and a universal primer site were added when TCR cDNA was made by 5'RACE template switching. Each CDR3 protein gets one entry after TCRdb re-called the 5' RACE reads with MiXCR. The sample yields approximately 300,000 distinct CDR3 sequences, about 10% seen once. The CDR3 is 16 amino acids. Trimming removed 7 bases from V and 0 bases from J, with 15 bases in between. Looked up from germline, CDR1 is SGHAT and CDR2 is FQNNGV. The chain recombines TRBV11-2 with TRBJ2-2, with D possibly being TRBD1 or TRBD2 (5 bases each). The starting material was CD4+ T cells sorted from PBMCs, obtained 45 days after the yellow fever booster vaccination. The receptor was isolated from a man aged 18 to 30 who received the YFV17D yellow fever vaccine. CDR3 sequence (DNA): TGTGCCAGCACCCTGAGAGGGGCAACGAACACCGGGGAGCTGTTTTTT. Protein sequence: CASTLRGATNTGELFF.